This T cell receptor beta chain appears in the sequencing data of a study of T-cell memory formation after mild COVID-19. In the study overall: TCR clusters showed largely donor specificity. The study, taken as a whole, reports: Among contracting clones, CD4+ were mainly CM/EM and CD8+ enriched in EMRA.

Germline V gene sequence: CDR1 GTSNPN, CDR2 SVGIG (reference sequence). This CDR3 comprises 13 residues. This clonotype has a handful of counts. Its cognate antigen is unknown. 5'RACE with constant-segment primers built TCRalpha and TCRbeta cDNA libraries with UMIs. In TCRdb, the 5' RACE reads were re-called with MiXCR into one record per CDR3 protein. Of 250,000 to 300,000 distinct CDR3 sequences listed, around 15% are singletons. The J gene is TRBJ2-3, the V gene TRBV30; 9 nucleotides match TRBD2. What was sequenced was PBMCs or a T cell subset sorted from them (not recorded which). The sequence was obtained from a man between 18 and 35 years old who had mild COVID-19 (a few samples of this study predate the infection). Cell type and time point are not known. The DNA for the CDR3 is TGTGCGGCCGGGACTAGCTCAGCAGATACGCAGTATTTT. Translated: CAAGTSSADTQYF.